Below are 3 T cell receptor beta chains sequenced from a single sample in a study of cytomegalovirus exposure and HLA in healthy donors. Primers included in the PCR were 60 Vbeta and 13 Jbeta primers. Profiling relied on immunoSEQ multiplex PCR, and the TCRdb table lists in-frame clones only, not all of them. The table includes 70,000 to 95,000 clones, more than 75% detected once. Sequencing was carried out using PBMCs. These receptors came from a woman aged 40 to 55 in good health and CMV-seropositive.

The chain uses TRBV6-5 and TRBJ2-1, with TRBD2 matching over 8 bases. The length of the CDR3 is 15 residues. After removal of 5 bases from V and 7 bases from J, the junction contained 10 bases not matched to a gene. Germline lookup yields CDR1 MNHEY and CDR2 SVGAGI. CDR3 sequence reads: CASSPSSGPVNEQFF. Here the CDR3 DNA reads TGTGCCAGCAGTCCCTCTAGCGGGCCAGTGAATGAGCAGTTCTTC.

CDR3 nucleotide sequence: TGCGCCAGCAGCTTCCGGTGGACAGGGGGCAGCTATGGCTACACCTTC. Its protein is CASSFRWTGGSYGYTF. V usage is TRBV5-1 and J usage is TRBJ1-2; 11 bases are shared with TRBD1. V dropped 2 bases and J dropped 4; count of bases not matched to a gene: 7. CDR1 SGHRS and CDR2 YFSETQ come from the germline V gene. This CDR3 is built from 16 residues. The variable domain in full, with the rest retrieved from reference TRBV5-1 and TRBJ1-2, is KAGVTQTPRYLIKTRGQQVTLSCSPISGHRSVSWYQQTPGQGLQFLFEYFSETQRNKGNFPGRFSGRQFSNSRSEMNVSTLELGDSALYLCASSFRWTGGSYGYTFGSGTRLTVV.

The V gene is TRBV28, the J gene TRBJ1-5; a possible D gene is TRBD1 (6 bases). V shed 0 bases and J shed 5 bases, with 8 bases lying between them. Germline V lookup: CDR1 MDHEN, CDR2 SYDVKM. This CDR3 spans 14 amino acids. The CDR3 DNA follows: TGTGCCAGCAGTTTATGGGGGACACATCAGCCCCAGCATTTT. This sequence encodes CASSLWGTHQPQHF.